A single sample gave rise to the 7 T cell receptor beta chains below, sequenced in a study of T-cell reconstitution after alpha-beta-depleted transplantation in children. A TCRbeta library incorporating unique molecular identifiers was prepared. TCRdb re-derived calls from the PCR reads in MiXCR, one entry per CDR3 protein. The table lists 190,000 or so distinct CDR3 sequences, 6% to 7% of them singletons. Sequences were derived from PBMCs from the stem cell graft donor, sampled from the stem cell graft. Receptors originate from a human donor who donated a stem cell graft to a child with Wiskott-Aldrich syndrome.

The sample holds many counts of this clonotype. This chain connects TRBV20-1 to TRBJ2-2; a weak D match, TRBD2 (5 bases). The V end lost 3 bases, the J end lost 4 bases, and 15 bases lay between the germline ends. Germline V gene sequence: CDR1 DFQATT, CDR2 SNEGSKA (reference sequence). The CDR3 contains 15 residues. The CDR3 DNA is TGCAGTGCTAGGCTGGTAGGGAGTCTCACCGGGGAGCTGTTTTTT. As protein: CSARLVGSLTGELFF.

This clonotype was seen at least ten times. Here the CDR3 reads CASSQSTNTGELFF. The CDR3 nucleotides are TGTGCCAGCAGCCAGTCTACGAACACCGGGGAGCTGTTTTTT. The chain combines TRBV7-9 with TRBJ2-2; D gene ambiguous. Germline CDR1 and CDR2: SEHNR and FQNEAQ (reference sequence). Trimming pared 5 bases from V and 0 bases from J, leaving 7 bases between. This CDR3 is 14 amino acids long.

The rearrangement joins TRBV12-3 or TRBV12-4 to TRBJ1-4; TRBD1 aligns across 9 bases. The CDR3 length is 17 residues. Unmatched junction bases numbered 15, after V lost 6 bases and J lost 7 bases. The CDR3 nucleotides are TGTGCCAGCAGATTGGGACAGGGCCGAAGTGGATCTGAAAAACTGTTTTTT. This gives the protein CASRLGQGRSGSEKLFF.

This clonotype has ten or more counts. V and J are TRBV20-1 and TRBJ2-5; TRBD1 agrees at 9 bases. Germline CDR1 is DFQATT and CDR2 is SNEGSKA (reference sequence). The V segment lost 5 bases and the J segment 2 bases; nucleotides outside the gene matches: 3. The CDR3 covers 13 residues. The CDR3 coding sequence is TGCAGTGCTGTGGGACAGGGTCAAGAGACCCAGTACTTC. This translates into CSAVGQGQETQYF.

This clonotype was detected many times. V and J are TRBV29-1 and TRBJ2-3; TRBD2 matches 9 bases. The CDR3 length is 15 residues. Germline CDR1 SQVTM, CDR2 ANQGSEA. Trimming took 7 bases from V and 0 from J; bases not matched to a gene: 8. CDR3 nucleotides: TGCAGCGAAATAACAGCGGGAGGAAGCACAGATACGCAGTATTTT. Its translation is CSEITAGGSTDTQYF.

This clonotype was detected many times. The chain combines TRBV5-1 with TRBJ1-1; 9 bases are a match to TRBD1. Trimming took 4 bases from V and 5 from J; bases not matched to a gene: 9. CDR3 length: 15 residues. The germline V gene encodes CDR1 SGHRS and CDR2 YFSETQ. The chain's CDR3 is CASSTIQGAGTEAFF. The CDR3 DNA is TGCGCCAGCAGCACAATACAGGGGGCAGGGACTGAAGCTTTCTTT.

This clonotype occurred many times. V and J are TRBV5-1 and TRBJ2-3; D gene ambiguous. Germline CDR1 SGHRS, CDR2 YFSETQ. Between the trimmed V and J ends, which lost 2 bases and 0 bases, there was a span of 13 bases. The CDR3 has 16 amino acids. The CDR3 coding sequence is TGCGCCAGCAGCTTAAAGATCTTTACTAGCACAGATACGCAGTATTTT. This sequence encodes CASSLKIFTSTDTQYF. Full variable domain (remainder filled in from reference TRBV5-1 and TRBJ2-3): KAGVTQTPRYLIKTRGQQVTLSCSPISGHRSVSWYQQTPGQGLQFLFEYFSETQRNKGNFPGRFSGRQFSNSRSEMNVSTLELGDSALYLCASSLKIFTSTDTQYFGPGTRLTVL.